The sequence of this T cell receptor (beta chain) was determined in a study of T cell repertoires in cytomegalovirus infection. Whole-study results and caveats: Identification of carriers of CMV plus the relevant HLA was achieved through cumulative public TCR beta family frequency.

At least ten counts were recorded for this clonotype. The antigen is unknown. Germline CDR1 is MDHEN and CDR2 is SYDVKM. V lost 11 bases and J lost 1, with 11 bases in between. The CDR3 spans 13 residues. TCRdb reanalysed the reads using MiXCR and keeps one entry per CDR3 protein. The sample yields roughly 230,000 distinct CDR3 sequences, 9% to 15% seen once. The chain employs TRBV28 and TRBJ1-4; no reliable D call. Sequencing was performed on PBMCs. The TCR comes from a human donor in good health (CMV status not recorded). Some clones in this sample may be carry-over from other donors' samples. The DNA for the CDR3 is TGTGCCGTGCACCGGGGAACTAATGAAAAACTGTTTTTT. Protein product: CAVHRGTNEKLFF.